This is a list of T cell receptor beta chains from one sample in a study of tumor-infiltrating lymphocytes in primary liver carcinoma. MiXCR, run by TCRdb on the multiplex PCR reads, gives a single entry per CDR3 protein. Among roughly 200,000 distinct CDR3 sequences, around 85% were seen once, and the ten largest hold 15% to 20%. The specimen was tumor tissue from primary liver carcinoma. The receptors come from a man aged 35 to 55 with primary liver carcinoma and hepatitis B virus infection. Each CDR3 is given with its conserved first and last residue. The D gene is left open where the match is weak. Not all rows give a size; the values are once, few, many and, for expanded clones, a class.

j_call v_call d_call clone_size cdr3_aa cdr3_nt
TRBJ2-3 TRBV12-3/TRBV12-4 . . CASSHSGSTDTQYF TGTGCCAGCAGTCATAGCGGATCTACAGATACGCAGTATTTT
TRBJ2-3 TRBV29-1 TRBD1 . CSVGVTGVRDTQCF TGCAGCGTTGGCGTGACAGGGGTCCGAGATACGCAGTGTTTT
TRBJ2-2 TRBV4-3 . once CARSPRSPTRGGSTGELFF TGCGCCAGGAGCCCCCGAAGTCCGACAAGGGGCGGCTCCACCGGGGAGCTGTTTTTT
TRBJ2-2 TRBV29-1 TRBD2 . CSAATSAANTRELFF TGCAGCGCTGCGACTAGCGCGGCGAACACCAGGGAGCTGTTTTTT
TRBJ2-1 TRBV11-3 . . CAISLNVNEQFF TGTGCCATCAGCTTAAATGTCAATGAACAATTCTTC
TRBJ2-7 TRBV5-1 TRBD1 . CTSSSTGADGQYF TGCACCAGCAGCTCCACAGGGGCCGACGGGCAGTACTTC
TRBJ1-5 TRBV6-6 . . CASRPHLDDPFNQPQHF TGTGCCAGCAGACCCCACCTGGACGATCCCTTCAATCAGCCCCAGCATTTT
TRBJ1-1 TRBV29-1 . . CSVDWMYAEAFF TGCAGCGTTGACTGGATGTACGCTGAAGCTTTCTTT
TRBJ2-6 TRBV4-2 . . CASSQDHRGSSGANILTF TGTGCCAGCAGCCAAGATCATCGGGGGAGCTCCGGGGCCAACATCCTGACTTTC
TRBJ1-2 TRBV29-1 . . CSVDCDGYTF TGCAGCGTTGACTGTGATGGCTACACATTC
TRBJ2-7 TRBV6-2/TRBV6-3 . . CASSYPAKRRYKQYF TGTGCCAGCAGTTACCCGGCCAAGAGAAGGTACAAGCAGTACTTC
TRBJ2-7 TRBV4-1 . . CAGSQDRDKEEQYF TGCGCCGGCAGCCAGGATAGGGACAAGGAGGAGCAGTACTTC
TRBJ1-5 TRBV10-2 . many CASTAEFNQPQHF TGCGCCAGCACAGCAGAATTCAATCAGCCCCAGCATTTT
TRBJ2-1 TRBV14 TRBD2 . CVSNAVAGWVNNERFF TGTGTCAGCAATGCCGTAGCGGGATGGGTAAACAATGAGCGGTTCTTC
TRBJ2-1 TRBV14 . . CASSAVARRVNNKQFF TGTGCCAGCAGTGCCGTAGCGCGACGGGTAAACAATAAGCAGTTCTTC
TRBJ2-1 TRBV6-2/TRBV6-3 . medium-sized CASSYEIVGYNEQFF TGTGCCAGCAGTTATGAGATCGTTGGCTACAATGAGCAGTTCTTC
TRBJ2-7 TRBV7-8 . . CASSVEPPGSFEQYF TGTGCCAGCAGCGTTGAACCGCCAGGATCCTTCGAGCAGTACTTC
TRBJ2-2 TRBV6-1 . . CASNEGWWLAGELFF TGTGCCAGTAATGAAGGGTGGTGGCTTGCCGGGGAGCTGTTTTTT
TRBJ1-2 TRBV7-9 . . CASSTSGGELGCIF TGTGCCAGCAGCACATCTGGGGGAGAGCTGGGCTGCATCTTC
TRBJ1-2 TRBV6-2/TRBV6-3 . . CVSSPRSGYGYTF TGTGTCAGCAGTCCCCGGAGCGGCTATGGCTACACCTTC
TRBJ2-7 TRBV29-1 . . CSVVRVAYEQYF TGCAGCGTTGTCAGGGTGGCATACGAGCAGTACTTC
TRBJ2-7 TRBV6-2/TRBV6-3 . few CASTYEVPYEQYF TGTGCAAGCACTTACGAAGTACCCTACGAGCAGTACTTC
TRBJ2-1 TRBV30 TRBD1 many CAWSGTGANSYNEQFF TGTGCCTGGAGTGGGACAGGGGCTAACTCCTACAATGAGCAGTTCTTC
TRBJ2-7 TRBV5-4 . . CASSMRDFPYEQYF TGTGCCAGCAGCATGCGGGACTTTCCCTACGAGCAGTATTTC
TRBJ1-1 TRBV11-2 . . CASSLATGIETFF TGTGCCAGCAGCTTAGCTACCGGGATAGAGACTTTCTTT
TRBJ2-6 TRBV11-2 . few CAIQRPRAGANVMTF TGTGCCATCCAGCGGCCGCGCGCTGGGGCCAACGTCATGACTTTC
TRBJ2-1 TRBV11-3 . . CASSLNDNKEFF TGTGCCAGCAGCTTAAATGACAATAAGGAGTTCTTC
TRBJ1-1 TRBV29-1 . . CSVEELVFGEAYF TGCAGCGTTGAAGAACTGGTGTTCGGTGAAGCTTACTTT
TRBJ2-7 TRBV12-3/TRBV12-4 . . CANSPSGVRNEQYF TGTGCCAACAGTCCATCGGGAGTAAGGAACGAGCAGTACTTC
TRBJ1-1 TRBV12-3/TRBV12-4 . . CASRYLTAETFF TGTGCCAGCAGGTATCTGACGGCTGAAACTTTCTTT
TRBJ1-5 TRBV6-2/TRBV6-3 TRBD1 . CTNLQDRDQPQHF TGTACGAACTTACAGGACAGGGATCAGCCCCAGCATTTT
TRBJ1-2 TRBV6-6 TRBD1 . CASRGTGWDYDNTF TGTGCCAGCAGGGGGACAGGGTGGGACTATGACAACACCTTC
TRBJ1-1 TRBV18 . . CASSPSPSTNTEAFF TGTGCCAGCTCACCATCCCCAAGCACGAACACTGAAGCTTTCTTT
TRBJ2-6 TRBV6-1 TRBD1 . CASTETGALFGANVLAF TGTGCCAGCACCGAGACAGGGGCCCTCTTTGGGGCCAACGTCCTGGCTTTC
TRBJ2-5 TRBV6-1 . . CASTPSWGCQETPYF TGTGCCAGCACCCCCTCTTGGGGGTGTCAAGAGACCCCGTACTTT
TRBJ1-5 TRBV12-3/TRBV12-4 . . CASSLNLGSNQPQHF TGTGCTAGCAGTTTAAATCTGGGTAGCAATCAGCCCCAGCATTTT
TRBJ1-2 TRBV12-3/TRBV12-4 . . CASSLRGTGCYTF TGTGCCAGCAGTTTACGGGGAACAGGCTGCTACACCTTC
TRBJ2-7 TRBV5-1 . . CASSLTSSYDQYF TGCGCCAGTAGCTTGACTAGTTCCTACGATCAGTACTTC
TRBJ2-6 TRBV11-2 . . CASSMGGVRGISLCGANVLTF TGTGCCAGTAGCATGGGGGGAGTCAGGGGCATTTCCCTCTGTGGGGCCAACGTCCTGACTTTC